These 9 T cell receptor beta chains share one sample of origin, sequenced in a study of tumor-infiltrating lymphocytes in oesophageal squamous cell carcinoma. TCRdb redid the calling of the PCR reads with MiXCR, one entry per CDR3 protein. The data contain around 15,000 distinct CDR3 sequences, 45% to 50% of them singletons. Sequencing was done on a sample of esophageal tumor tissue. The receptors here all came from a male donor with esophageal squamous cell carcinoma.

This clonotype is termed large (0.1 to 1%). The rearrangement joins TRBV7-2 to TRBJ2-7; 7 bases align to TRBD1. V trimming: 2 bases; J trimming: 2 bases; junction bases outside the gene matches: 3. Germline V lookup: CDR1 SGHTA, CDR2 FQGNSA. This CDR3 is 14 amino acids long. CDR3 sequence: CASSLNRGPYEQYF. In DNA form, the CDR3 reads TGTGCCAGCAGCTTAAACAGGGGCCCCTACGAGCAGTACTTC.

This clonotype has ten or more counts. The V call is TRBV6-6, the J call TRBJ2-2; D perhaps matches TRBD2 (5 bases). Trimming took 3 bases from V and 5 from J, leaving 13 bases between them. CDR3 length equals 15 residues. Germline values: CDR1 MNHNY, CDR2 SVGAGI (reference sequence). CDR3 residues: CASSYSRAFTGELFF. The CDR3 DNA sequence: TGTGCCAGCAGTTATTCGCGGGCTTTTACCGGGGAGCTGTTTTTT.

Turning to this clonotype: Because it lacks the conserved phenylalanine or tryptophan at the end, this CDR3 is likely a read error. Because the CDR3's place on the DNA is in doubt, the DNA is left out and the CDR3 is given as listed by TCRdb. The chain's CDR3 is CASSALGLASRSEQYFGS. The chain recombines TRBV7-8 with TRBJ2-5; the table gives TRBD2 as D, unverified against the DNA. CDR1 and CDR2 (germline): SGHVS, FQNEAQ. The CDR3 is 18 residues long, ends included.

The chain is built from TRBV7-8 and TRBJ2-1; the D is unclear. CDR3 length equals 14 residues. V dropped 4 bases and J dropped 1 base, with 8 bases sitting between them. Germline V gene lookup returns CDR1 SGHVS and CDR2 FQNEAQ. CDR3 in amino acids: CASSYEYSYNEQFF. In DNA, the CDR3 is TGTGCCAGCAGCTATGAATATTCCTACAATGAGCAGTTCTTC.

The chain employs TRBV3-1 and TRBJ2-3; TRBD2 is a possible D gene (5 bases). The V gene's germline CDR1 is LGHDT and CDR2 YNNKEL (reference sequence). Between the trimmed V and J ends, which lost 1 base and 14 bases, there was a span of 13 bases. CDR3 size: 12 residues. The CDR3 sequence is CASSQVTGELYF. The CDR3 DNA sequence: TGTGCCAGCAGCCAAGTAACCGGGGAGCTGTATTTT.

This clonotype was seen at least ten times. The J gene is TRBJ2-1, the V gene TRBV7-2; no clear D. Trimming removed 2 bases at V and 2 bases at J, with 10 bases between. The CDR3 extends over 15 amino acids. The V gene's germline CDR1 is SGHTA and CDR2 FQGNSA. The DNA for the CDR3 is TGTGCCAGCAGCTTATACTCCGGAACCTACAATGAGCAGTTCTTC. This encodes CASSLYSGTYNEQFF.

This clonotype has ten or more counts. The chain uses TRBV27 and TRBJ2-5; TRBD1 agrees at 10 bases. The J call may be faulty, since TRBJ2-7 better matches the DNA end. The CDR3 is 15 amino acids. Per the germline V gene, CDR1 is MNHEY and CDR2 is SMNVEV (reference sequence). The CDR3 here is CASSPSTGGFYEQYF. CDR3 DNA: TGTGCCAGCAGTCCATCGACAGGGGGCTTCTACGAGCAGTACTTC.

Ten or more counts support this clonotype. The chain links TRBV11-2 to TRBJ2-1; either TRBD1 or TRBD2 may supply D (5 bases each). The germline V gene has CDR1 SGHAT and CDR2 FQNNGV. Trimming shortened V by 2 bases and J by 3 bases, and 11 bases separated the two germline ends. The CDR3 totals 15 residues. CDR3 nucleotide sequence: TGTGCCAGCAGCTTAAGCCGGGGCGACTACAATGAGCAGTTCTTC. Protein product: CASSLSRGDYNEQFF.

In its sample, this clonotype was seen many times. This may stem from a read error, because a much larger clone lies one nucleotide away. The chain has TRBV5-6 and TRBJ2-7; no definite D call. Judging by the DNA end, TRBJ2-1 fits better; the J call may be wrong. CDR1 and CDR2 (germline): SGHDT, YYEEEE. The CDR3 spans 15 residues. The CDR3 nucleotides read TGTGCCAGCAGCTTTTTGGGGTATAGCTCCTACGAGCAGTTCTTC. Amino acids: CASSFLGYSSYEQFF.